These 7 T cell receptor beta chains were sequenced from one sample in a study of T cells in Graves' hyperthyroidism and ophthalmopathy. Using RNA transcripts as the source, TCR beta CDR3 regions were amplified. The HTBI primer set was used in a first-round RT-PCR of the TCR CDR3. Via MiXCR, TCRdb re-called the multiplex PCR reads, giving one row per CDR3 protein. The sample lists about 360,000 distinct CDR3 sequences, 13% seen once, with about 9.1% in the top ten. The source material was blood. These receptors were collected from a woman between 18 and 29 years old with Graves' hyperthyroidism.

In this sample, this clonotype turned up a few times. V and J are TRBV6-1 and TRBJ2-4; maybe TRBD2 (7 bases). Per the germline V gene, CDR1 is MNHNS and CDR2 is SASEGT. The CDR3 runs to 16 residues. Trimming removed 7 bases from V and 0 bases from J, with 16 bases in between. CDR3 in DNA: TGTGCCAGCATCGAAGGGGGGGGACTAGCCAAAAACATTCAGTACTTC. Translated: CASIEGGGLAKNIQYF.

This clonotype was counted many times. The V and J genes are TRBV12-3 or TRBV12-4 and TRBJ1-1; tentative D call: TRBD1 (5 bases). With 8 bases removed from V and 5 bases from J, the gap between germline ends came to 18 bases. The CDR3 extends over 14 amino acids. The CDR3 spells CASVRGGGVTEAFF. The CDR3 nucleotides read TGTGCCAGCGTCCGGGGGGGGGGAGTGACTGAAGCTTTCTTT.

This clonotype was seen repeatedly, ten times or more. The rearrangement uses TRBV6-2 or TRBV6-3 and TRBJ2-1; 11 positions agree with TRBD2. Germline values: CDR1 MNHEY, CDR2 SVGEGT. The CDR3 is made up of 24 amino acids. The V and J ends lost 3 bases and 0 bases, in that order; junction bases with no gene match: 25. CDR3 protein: CASSYTSIGLAGWNSISSYNEQFF. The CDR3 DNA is TGTGCCAGCAGTTATACTTCAATCGGACTAGCGGGTTGGAACTCCATTTCCTCCTACAATGAGCAGTTCTTC.

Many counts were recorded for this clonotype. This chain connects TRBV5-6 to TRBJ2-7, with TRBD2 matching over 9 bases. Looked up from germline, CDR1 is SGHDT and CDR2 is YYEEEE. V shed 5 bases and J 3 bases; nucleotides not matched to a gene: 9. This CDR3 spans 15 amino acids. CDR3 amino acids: CASRASTSGDYEQYF. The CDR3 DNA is TGTGCCAGCAGGGCCTCGACTAGCGGTGACTACGAGCAGTACTTC.

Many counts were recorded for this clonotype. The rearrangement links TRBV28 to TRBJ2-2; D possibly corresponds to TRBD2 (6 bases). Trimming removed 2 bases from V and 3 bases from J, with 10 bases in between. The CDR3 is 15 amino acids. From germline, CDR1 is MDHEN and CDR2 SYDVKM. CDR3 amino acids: CASSLGREDTGELFF. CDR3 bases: TGTGCCAGCAGTTTAGGCAGGGAGGACACCGGGGAGCTGTTTTTT.

The CDR3 spells CSASKGSSNQPQHF. The CDR3 DNA is TGCAGTGCAAGCAAGGGGTCTAGCAATCAGCCCCAGCATTTT. The chain carries TRBV20-1 and TRBJ1-5; D may be TRBD1 (5 bases). The CDR3 covers 14 residues. CDR1 is DFQATT and CDR2 is SNEGSKA in the germline V gene (reference sequence). Deletions cut 6 bases from V and 0 bases from J, with 12 bases between.

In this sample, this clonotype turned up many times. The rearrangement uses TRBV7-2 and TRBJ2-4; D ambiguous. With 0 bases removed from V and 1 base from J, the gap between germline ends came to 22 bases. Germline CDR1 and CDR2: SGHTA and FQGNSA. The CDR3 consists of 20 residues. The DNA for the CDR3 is TGTGCCAGCAGCTTAGCGGATGTAGGGTGGAACCCCGAGGCCAAAAACATTCAGTACTTC. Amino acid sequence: CASSLADVGWNPEAKNIQYF.